The next 20 T cell receptor beta chains were all read from a single sample in a study of T cell repertoires in aging, cancer and after chemotherapy. Multiplex touch-down PCR with TRB-A/B primers amplified rearranged V-D-J TRB sequences. TCRdb reprocessed the multiplex PCR reads via MiXCR and lists one record per CDR3 protein. The sample lists some 2,700 distinct CDR3 sequences, more than 20% occurring once. Amplification of TCR beta used genomic DNA extracted from peripheral blood. What was sequenced was blood. These receptors were taken from a human donor with a solid tumor.

This clonotype came up a few times. The CDR3 DNA reads TGTGCCAGCACCTACGACAGGGACGGCTACACCTTC. Its translation is CASTYDRDGYTF. V is TRBV6-6 and J is TRBJ1-2; 7 bases are shared with TRBD1. CDR1 is MNHNY and CDR2 is SVGAGI in the germline V gene (reference sequence). The V gene end was trimmed by 7 bases and the J gene end by 8 bases; junction bases not matched to a gene: 7. The CDR3 has 12 residues.

The rearrangement uses TRBV7-3 and TRBJ2-1; D perhaps matches TRBD1 (5 bases). V was cut by 5 bases and J by 10 bases, with 15 bases left in between. Per germline, CDR1 SGHTA and CDR2 FQGTGA. This CDR3 is 13 amino acids long. The CDR3 DNA sequence: TGTGCCAGCAGCCCACCGTCTGGGGCGGAGCAGTTCTTC. This codes for CASSPPSGAEQFF.

This clonotype was recorded a few times. A read error may account for a junction end that differs from germline. V usage is TRBV18 and J usage is TRBJ1-2, with D possibly matching TRBD1 (5 bases). The CDR3 covers 14 residues. Germline CDR1 is KGHSH and CDR2 is LQKENI. CDR3 sequence (DNA): TGTGCCAGCTCCCCACCGGGGCCTAACTATGGCTACACCTTC. Translation: CASSPPGPNYGYTF.

About this clonotype: A much bigger clone sits one base away, suggesting this may be a read error. V usage is TRBV12-3 or TRBV12-4 and J usage is TRBJ2-1; possible D gene TRBD2, 6 bases. The CDR3 is 15 amino acids. CDR3 sequence (DNA): TGTGCCAGCACCTCGACTAGACTCCCGTACAATAAGCAGTTCTTC. This translates into CASTSTRLPYNKQFF.

A note on this clonotype: The junction departs from the called germline gene at one end, perhaps through a read error. The V call is TRBV4-3, the J call TRBJ2-1; the match to TRBD2 covers 10 bases. CDR1 is LGHNA and CDR2 is YSLEER in the germline V gene. This CDR3 spans 15 amino acids. This CDR3 is CARSQDQLAGAEQFF. For the CDR3, the DNA is TGTGCCAGAAGCCAAGATCAGCTAGCGGGAGCTGAGCAGTTCTTC.

This clonotype is medium-sized. In DNA form, the CDR3 reads TGTGCCAGCAGTTTGGGACAGGGGGGAGTGGAGACCCAGTACTTC. Translating gives CASSLGQGGVETQYF. V is TRBV12-3 or TRBV12-4 and J is TRBJ2-5; 11 positions agree with TRBD1. The CDR3 consists of 15 residues. The V and J ends lost 3 bases and 5 bases, in that order; junction bases with no gene match: 5.

The J gene is TRBJ1-1, the V gene TRBV19; no clear D gene. V was shortened by 5 bases and J by 4 bases, with 14 bases between the two germline ends. The CDR3 contains 14 residues. From germline, CDR1 is LNHDA and CDR2 SQIVND (reference sequence). The CDR3 DNA reads TGTGCCAGTAGTGACCTTAGACTTCTCACTGAAGCTTTCTTT. Translation gives CASSDLRLLTEAFF.

In its sample, this clonotype was seen a few times. This sequence joins TRBV5-1 and TRBJ2-7, with TRBD2 matching over 10 bases. The germline CDR1 and CDR2 sequences are SGHRS and YFSETQ. This CDR3 has 14 residues. The trim removed 5 bases at V and 6 bases at J, leaving 8 bases unmatched. CDR3: CASRLSGGAAEQYF. CDR3 sequence (DNA): TGCGCCAGCAGGTTAAGCGGGGGGGCTGCCGAGCAGTACTTC.

Concerning this clonotype itself: This sequence may be a read error, since a much larger clone differs from it by one base. The chain joins TRBV19 to TRBJ2-2; D is possibly TRBD1 or TRBD2 (5 bases each). There are 19 residues in the CDR3. Germline V gives CDR1 LNHDA, CDR2 SQIVND (reference sequence). V lost 0 bases, J lost 3 bases, and 20 bases lay in between. CDR3 in DNA: TGTGCCAGTAGTATAGATAGAGGGGTGGGCAGGAGTCACACCGGGGAGCTGTTTTTT. Translation gives CASSIDRGVGRSHTGELFF.

This clonotype counts as medium-sized. V and J are TRBV20-1 and TRBJ2-3, with 9 bases lining up with TRBD2. The germline V gene has CDR1 DFQATT and CDR2 SNEGSKA (reference sequence). The CDR3 extends over 14 amino acids. V was clipped by 7 bases and J by 0 bases; unmatched bases: 5. This CDR3 is CSGMTSGSTDTQYF. The CDR3 bases are TGCAGTGGGATGACTAGCGGTAGCACAGATACGCAGTATTTT.

This clonotype qualifies as medium-sized. The V gene is TRBV5-6, the J gene TRBJ2-1, with no clear D. The CDR3 loop spans 15 amino acids. V lost 6 bases and J lost 2, with 15 bases in between. The germline gives CDR1 SGHDT, CDR2 YYEEEE. The CDR3 bases are TGTGCCAGCACCCAGATAGCCGCCCCCTACAATGAGCAGTTCTTC. It codes for CASTQIAAPYNEQFF. The full variable domain, its missing parts supplied by reference TRBV5-6 and TRBJ2-1, is DAGVTQSPTHLIKTRGQQVTLRCSPKSGHDTVSWYQQALGQGPQFIFQYYEEEERQRGNFPDRFSGHQFPNYSSELNVNALLLGDSALYLCASTQIAAPYNEQFFGPGTRLTVL.

The chain has TRBV7-6 and TRBJ2-2, with TRBD1 matching 8 bases. CDR1 is SGHVS, CDR2 FNYEAQ, per germline. The ends lost 4 bases at V and 6 bases at J; junction bases unmatched: 10. This CDR3 is 16 amino acids long. The CDR3 region is CASSYWDRPDAGELFF. CDR3 in DNA: TGTGCCAGCAGCTACTGGGACAGGCCCGACGCCGGGGAGCTGTTTTTT.

This clonotype counts as medium-sized. The rearrangement joins TRBV19 to TRBJ2-1, with D possibly TRBD2 on 5 matching bases. In germline, CDR1 is LNHDA, CDR2 SQIVND (reference sequence). V gave up 7 bases and J gave up 1 base, with 14 bases separating them. This CDR3 contains 15 residues. CDR3 coding DNA: TGTGCCAGTATCCCCCTGGGCGGGTCCTACAATGAGCAGTTCTTC. This sequence encodes CASIPLGGSYNEQFF.

This clonotype is medium-sized (0.01 to 0.1%). This chain uses TRBV19 with TRBJ2-3; a weak D match, TRBD1 (6 bases). Trimming took 11 bases from V and 3 from J, leaving 15 bases between them. Germline loops: CDR1 LNHDA, CDR2 SQIVND (reference sequence). The CDR3 has 13 residues. In nucleotides, the CDR3 is TGTGCCTCCGCCCAGGGGAAGACAGATACGCAGTATTTT. Residues: CASAQGKTDTQYF.

The chain employs TRBV6-5 and TRBJ1-1; 11 nucleotides line up with TRBD1. Germline CDR1 reads MNHEY; CDR2 reads SVGAGI. There are 19 residues in the CDR3. Losses at the gene ends were 5 bases for V and 7 bases for J; bases not matched to a gene: 21. CDR3 residues: CASSRRRDRGGRASSEAFF. CDR3 in DNA: TGTGCCAGCAGTCGCCGTAGGGACAGGGGGGGTAGGGCTAGTAGTGAAGCTTTCTTT.

This chain uses TRBV14 with TRBJ2-1; unclear D gene. Trimming took off 1 base at V and 13 bases at J, with 14 bases between the two ends. The germline gives CDR1 SGHDN, CDR2 FVKESK. CDR3 size: 13 residues. The CDR3 region is CASSQAASSTQFF. CDR3 DNA sequence: TGTGCCAGCAGCCAAGCGGCGTCATCGACCCAGTTCTTC.

This clonotype was seen more than once but under ten times. The chain links TRBV6-1 to TRBJ2-4; D remains unclear. Trimming left V 1 base short and J 1 base short, with 8 bases between. This CDR3 comprises 15 residues. Germline V CDR1 and CDR2: MNHNS, SASEGT. CDR3: CASSEGFWAKNIQYF. CDR3 DNA: TGTGCCAGCAGTGAAGGGTTTTGGGCCAAAAACATTCAGTACTTC.

This clonotype turned up a few times. The chain combines TRBV11-1 with TRBJ1-6; 9 bases match TRBD1. Per the germline V gene, CDR1 is SGHAT and CDR2 is FQDESV (reference sequence). The trim removed 3 bases at V and 7 bases at J, leaving 4 bases unmatched. This CDR3 is 15 amino acids long. CDR3 in amino acids: CASSLPQGANSPLHF. In DNA form, the CDR3 reads TGTGCCAGCAGCTTGCCACAGGGGGCGAATTCACCCCTCCACTTT.

In its sample, this clonotype ranks as medium-sized. The chain uses TRBV15 and TRBJ2-1; TRBD2 agrees at 11 bases. V was clipped by 2 bases and J by 8 bases; unmatched bases: 2. In germline, CDR1 is LNHNV, CDR2 YYDKDF (reference sequence). This CDR3 comprises 14 residues. The CDR3 sequence: CATSRNSGRDEQFF. CDR3 sequence (DNA): TGTGCCACCAGCAGAAATAGCGGGAGGGATGAGCAGTTCTTC.

The chain combines TRBV27 with TRBJ2-7, with D maybe TRBD2 (5 bases). This CDR3 has 16 amino acids. The germline CDR1 and CDR2 sequences are MNHEY and SMNVEV (reference sequence). Trimming removed 5 bases at V and 3 bases at J, with 20 bases between. Here the CDR3 reads CASSPRLGIAIYEQYF. The CDR3 DNA reads TGTGCCAGCAGTCCCCGTTTAGGGATAGCGATCTACGAGCAGTACTTC.